This TCR beta chain emerged from a study of T cell responses to AZD1222 COVID-19 vaccine (dated by TCRdb to the early 2020s). For the wider study: AZD1222 recipients whose second dose came at about 4 weeks and those whose second dose came at about 12 weeks were combined into one group, since spike-specific TCR depth and breadth did not differ between the two schedules. Trial participants were enrolled by age into 18-55, 56-69 and 70-plus year subgroups, with approximately 150, 28 and 58 TCR-sequenced participants respectively. TCR sequencing covered over 230 trial participants: about 210 given two doses of AZD1222 and around 26 given two doses of MenACWY control vaccine.

In light of the paper, this sample's time point label describes: baseline before first vaccination. The vaccinee samples were drawn from two UK trials, COV001 and COV002, one of which was a single-blind randomized controlled phase 2/3 trial testing AZD1222 (ChAdOx1 nCoV-19) in healthy adults. For TCRbeta chain sequencing, PBMC samples were collected from trial participants at day 0 and at day 28 after the second dose. Overall study outcomes, separate from this receptor: The vaccine-associated CD4 TCRs covered the entire spike protein, and the dominant responses fell in regions 160-218 and 743-854. Nearly half of unique spike-specific TCRs reportedly recognized epitopes outside regions mutated in the B.1.351 and B.1.1.7 variants. In the small 56-69-year group, the increase in depth fell short of significance, most likely because of low power. Only 5 to 7 AZD1222 recipients were SARS-CoV-2 seropositive at baseline, limiting conclusions about previously exposed vaccinees. Because no day 14 peak-response samples were available, repertoires were characterized only after the peak T cell response. Participants were mostly white British, with more females than males. The authors suggested clonal diversity may have been underestimated. A significant rise in spike-specific TCR breadth and depth was observed after two AZD1222 doses relative to day 0 and relative to MenACWY recipients.

The CDR3 regions of human TCRbeta chains were subjected to immunosequencing. The study's processing was this. Repertoire TCRs were matched against a reference library of SARS-CoV-2-specific TCRs generated with the MIRA antigen-specificity platform. Breadth was defined as the fraction of unique TCRs that were SARS-CoV-2-associated, and depth was defined as the fraction of total T cells that were SARS-CoV-2-associated. Each spike-specific TCR was assigned to its reactive spike region and to a CD4 or CD8 class using the MIRA data. Log10-transformed breadth and depth values were compared by one-way ANOVA with Sidak's multiple comparisons tests. The immuneACCESS repertoire file appears here via TCRdb, limited to in-frame rearrangements. These files lack a portion of the clones; in checked studies, under half of the deficit traces to unresolved V genes, and the cause of the others is not known. Clone size and V and J calls were adopted from that table, with D and trimming inferred from the DNA. This sample is represented by 100,000 to 150,000 clones; 88% of them were singletons. The ten largest clones capture about 4.7% of the sample.

From its cysteine to its phenylalanine, the CDR3 spans 13 amino acids. Only the CDR3 part of the read is kept: 39 bases, read in frame from the first base. Taken from the germline V gene (reference sequence), the CDR1 and CDR2 loops are SGHKS and YYEKEE. V is reduced by 4 bases and J by 4 bases, leaving a spacing of 11 bases between them. Concerning this clone itself: Its target antigen remains unknown. The input lacks base qualities; no much larger clone sits a single base away.

This TCR derives from an adult in good health. The chain employs TRBV5-5 and TRBJ1-2; the D gene is perhaps TRBD1, from 6 matching bases. Specimen: peripheral blood, collected on day 0 of AZD1222 vaccination. The DNA is TGTGCCAGCAGCCGTGGACAGCGCTATGGCTACACCTTC. This codes for CASSRGQRYGYTF.